This is a list of T cell receptor delta chains from one sample in a study of gamma-delta chains in newborns, infants, children. TCRdb made new clone calls on the reads using CATT. The top ten clones hold 3.5% to 4% of a sample with roughly 11,000 delta-chain clones, about 8.6% of them seen once. The sample was blood. These receptors were collected from a child who was a newborn, infant or young child, either healthy, febrile or measles-vaccinated (not recorded which). CDR3s include the opening cysteine and the closing phenylalanine or tryptophan. Fields, in order: CDR3 length, V gene, J gene, clone size, D gene, CDR3 protein, CDR3 DNA. A D gene is named only where the DNA matches it firmly. Only some rows state a clone size, as once, few, many or a class for expanded clones.

>22|TRDV2|TRDJ3|few|TRDD3
CACDTAGLLGAQSSWDTRQMFF
TGTGCCTGTGACACCGCGGGACTACTGGGGGCCCAAAGCTCCTGGGACACCCGACAGATGTTTTTC
>15|TRDV1|TRDJ2|few|.
CALGEPLRVAAQLFF
TGTGCTCTTGGGGAACCCCTGAGGGTTGCAGCACAACTCTTCTTT
>14|TRDV2|TRDJ1|.|TRDD3
CACDTVGGKNKLIF
TGTGCCTGTGACACCGTTGGGGGAAAAAATAAACTCATCTTT
>15|TRDV2|TRDJ1|few|TRDD3
CACDVLGDNTDKLIF
TGTGCCTGTGACGTACTGGGGGATAACACCGATAAACTCATCTTT
>18|TRDV2|TRDJ3|.|TRDD3
CACDLLGGSSWDTRQMFF
TGTGCCTGTGACCTACTGGGGGGTAGCTCCTGGGACACCCGACAGATGTTTTTC
>18|TRDV2|TRDJ3|.|TRDD3
CACDTAGGSSWDTRQMFF
TGTGCCTGTGACACCGCTGGGGGAAGCTCCTGGGACACCCGACAGATGTTTTTC
>17|TRDV2|TRDJ1|few|TRDD3
CACEPLGGSTNTDKLIF
TGTGCCTGTGAACCCCTGGGGGGCTCTACAAACACCGATAAACTCATCTTT
>15|TRDV2|TRDJ1|.|TRDD3
CACDLMGDTIGKLIF
TGTGCCTGTGACCTGATGGGGGATACTATCGGTAAACTCATCTTT
>14|TRDV2|TRDJ1|.|.
CACDTVGGRDKLIF
TGTGCCTGTGACACGGTAGGGGGTCGAGATAAACTCATCTTT
>16|TRDV2|TRDJ1|.|.
CACEPMGAWTLDKLIF
TGTGCCTGTGAACCCATGGGTGCATGGACCCTCGATAAACTCATCTTT
>15|TRDV2|TRDJ1|few|.
CACDTWGPSPDKLIF
TGTGCCTGTGACACCTGGGGTCCGAGCCCCGATAAACTCATCTTT
>15|TRDV2|TRDJ1|few|TRDD3
CACDTLGVNTDKLIF
TGTGCCTGTGACACGCTGGGGGTGAACACCGATAAACTCATCTTT
>18|TRDV2|TRDJ1|.|TRDD3
CACDRLLGDTRSTDKLIF
TGTGCCTGTGACAGGCTACTGGGGGATACGCGCTCCACCGATAAACTCATCTTT
>18|TRDV2|TRDJ3|few|.
CACDTGDARSWDTRQMFF
TGTGCCTGTGACACCGGAGATGCCCGCTCCTGGGACACCCGACAGATGTTTTTC
>20|TRDV2|TRDJ3|few|TRDD3
CACDTVLGDTPSWDTRQMFF
TGTGCCTGTGACACCGTACTGGGGGATACGCCTTCCTGGGACACCCGACAGATGTTTTTC
>14|TRDV2|TRDJ1|few|TRDD3
CACDGLGDEGKLIF
TGTGCCTGTGACGGGCTGGGGGATGAAGGTAAACTCATCTTT
>15|TRDV2|TRDJ1|few|.
CACDTVSSTTDKLIF
TGTGCCTGTGACACCGTGTCGTCCACAACCGATAAACTCATCTTT
>20|TRDV1|TRDJ1|few|TRDD3
CALGELNVAVGEMYTDKLIF
TGTGCTCTTGGGGAACTGAATGTGGCCGTGGGGGAAATGTACACCGATAAACTCATCTTT
>20|TRDV2|TRDJ1|.|TRDD3
CACDTVVNSPLGDRTDKLIF
TGTGCCTGTGACACCGTCGTAAATTCCCCGCTGGGGGACCGAACCGATAAACTCATCTTT
>16|TRDV2|TRDJ1|few|TRDD3
CACDNITRGIRDKLIF
TGTGCCTGTGACAACATCACAAGGGGGATAAGGGATAAACTCATCTTT
>18|TRDV1|TRDJ1|few|TRDD3
CALYNWGTSLKYTDKLIF
TGTGCTCTCTATAACTGGGGGACCTCTCTAAAGTACACCGATAAACTCATCTTT
>22|TRDV2|TRDJ3|few|TRDD3
CACDTITGGGLKSSWDTRQMFF
TGTGCCTGTGACACTATTACTGGGGGAGGCCTAAAAAGCTCCTGGGACACCCGACAGATGTTTTTC
>17|TRDV2|TRDJ1|.|TRDD3
CACDTLVLGDYTDKLIF
TGTGCCTGTGACACCTTAGTACTGGGGGATTACACCGATAAACTCATCTTT
>21|TRDV2|TRDJ1|few|TRDD3
CACDTIGTGGRPSGRNDKLIF
TGTGCCTGTGACACCATCGGAACTGGGGGTCGCCCCTCGGGGAGAAACGATAAACTCATCTTT